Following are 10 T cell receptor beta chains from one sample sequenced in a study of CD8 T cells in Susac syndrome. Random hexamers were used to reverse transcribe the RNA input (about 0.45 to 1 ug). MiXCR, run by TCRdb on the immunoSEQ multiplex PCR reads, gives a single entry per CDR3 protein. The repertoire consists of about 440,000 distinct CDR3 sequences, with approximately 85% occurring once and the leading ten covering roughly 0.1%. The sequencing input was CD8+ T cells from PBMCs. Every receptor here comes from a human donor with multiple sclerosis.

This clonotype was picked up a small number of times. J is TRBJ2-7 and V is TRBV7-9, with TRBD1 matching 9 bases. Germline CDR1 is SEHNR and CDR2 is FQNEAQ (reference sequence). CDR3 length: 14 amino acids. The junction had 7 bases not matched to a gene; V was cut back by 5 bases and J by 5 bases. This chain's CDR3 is CASSGTGTGHEQYF. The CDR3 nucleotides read TGTGCCAGCAGCGGCACCGGGACAGGGCACGAGCAGTACTTC.

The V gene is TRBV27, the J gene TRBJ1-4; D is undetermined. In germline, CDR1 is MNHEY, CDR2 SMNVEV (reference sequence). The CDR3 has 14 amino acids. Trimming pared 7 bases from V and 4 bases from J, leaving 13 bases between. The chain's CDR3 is CASTSGGINEKLFF. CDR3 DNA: TGTGCCAGCACCTCCGGCGGAATTAATGAAAAACTGTTTTTT.

The CDR3 here is CASSLGTIAGGNEQFF. In DNA form, the CDR3 reads TGTGCCAGCAGTTTAGGGACCATAGCGGGGGGTAATGAGCAGTTCTTC. The V and J genes are TRBV27 and TRBJ2-1, with 10 bases identical to TRBD2. With 2 bases clipped from V and 7 bases from J, the junction kept 8 bases outside the gene matches. The length of the CDR3 is 16 residues. Germline-derived CDR1 and CDR2 are MNHEY and SMNVEV (reference sequence).

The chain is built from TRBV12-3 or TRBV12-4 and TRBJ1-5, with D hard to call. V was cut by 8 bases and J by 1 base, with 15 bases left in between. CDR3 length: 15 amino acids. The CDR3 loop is CASSQEPRSNQPQHF. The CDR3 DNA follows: TGTGCCAGCTCTCAAGAACCAAGAAGCAATCAGCCCCAGCATTTT.

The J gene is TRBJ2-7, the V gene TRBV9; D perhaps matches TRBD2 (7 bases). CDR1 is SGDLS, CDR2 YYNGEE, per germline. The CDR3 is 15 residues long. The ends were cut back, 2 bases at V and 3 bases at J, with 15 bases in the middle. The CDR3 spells CASSVGASGYYEQYF. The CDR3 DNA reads TGTGCCAGCAGCGTGGGGGCTAGCGGTTACTACGAGCAGTACTTC.

The DNA of the CDR3 is TGTGCCAGCAGCGGCGGGATCGGTTTAGATACGCAGTATTTT. It is translated as CASSGGIGLDTQYF. This chain joins TRBV2 and TRBJ2-3; D might be TRBD2 (6 bases). Germline V gene data show CDR1 as SNHLY and CDR2 as FYNNEI. This CDR3 has 14 residues. V was shortened by 6 bases and J by 5 bases, with 15 bases between the two germline ends.

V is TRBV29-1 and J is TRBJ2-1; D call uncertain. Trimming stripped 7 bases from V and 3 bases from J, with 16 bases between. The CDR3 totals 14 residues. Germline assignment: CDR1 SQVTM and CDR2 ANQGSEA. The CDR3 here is CSAQTPHVYNEQFF. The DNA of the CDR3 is TGCAGCGCCCAGACACCCCACGTCTACAATGAGCAGTTCTTC.

The CDR3 region is CSAVGLAEQFF. The CDR3 DNA follows: TGCAGCGCGGTAGGCTTGGCAGAGCAGTTCTTC. The J gene is TRBJ2-1, the V gene TRBV29-1; D ambiguous. Trimming removed 7 bases from V and 10 bases from J, with 14 bases in between. CDR3 length: 11 amino acids. Per the germline V gene, CDR1 is SQVTM and CDR2 is ANQGSEA.

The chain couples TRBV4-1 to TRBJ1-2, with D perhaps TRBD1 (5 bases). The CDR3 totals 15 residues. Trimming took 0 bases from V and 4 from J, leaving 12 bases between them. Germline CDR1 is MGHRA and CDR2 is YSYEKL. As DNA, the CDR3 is TGCGCCAGCAGCCAAGATGGCGGGACCGCCTATGGCTACACCTTC. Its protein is CASSQDGGTAYGYTF.

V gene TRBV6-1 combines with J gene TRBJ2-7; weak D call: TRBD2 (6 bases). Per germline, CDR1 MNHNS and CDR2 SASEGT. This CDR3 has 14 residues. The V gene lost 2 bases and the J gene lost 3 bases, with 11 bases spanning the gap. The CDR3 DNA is TGTGCCAGCAGTGAAAGTATCGGGGGCTACGAGCAGTACTTC. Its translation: CASSESIGGYEQYF.